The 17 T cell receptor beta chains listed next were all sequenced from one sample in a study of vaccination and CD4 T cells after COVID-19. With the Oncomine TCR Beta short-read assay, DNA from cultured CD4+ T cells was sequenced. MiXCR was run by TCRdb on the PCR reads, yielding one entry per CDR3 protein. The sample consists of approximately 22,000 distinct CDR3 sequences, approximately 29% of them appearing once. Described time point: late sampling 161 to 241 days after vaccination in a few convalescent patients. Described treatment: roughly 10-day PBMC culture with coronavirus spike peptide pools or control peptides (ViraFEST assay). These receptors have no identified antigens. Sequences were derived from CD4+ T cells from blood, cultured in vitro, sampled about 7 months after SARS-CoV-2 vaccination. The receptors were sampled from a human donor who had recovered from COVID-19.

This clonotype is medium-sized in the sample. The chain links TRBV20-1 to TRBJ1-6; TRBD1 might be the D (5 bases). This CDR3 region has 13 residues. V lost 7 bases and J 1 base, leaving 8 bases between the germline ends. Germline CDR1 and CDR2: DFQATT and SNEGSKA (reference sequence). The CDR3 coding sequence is TGCAGTGGCCAGGGATCCTATAATTCACCCCTCCACTTT. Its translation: CSGQGSYNSPLHF.

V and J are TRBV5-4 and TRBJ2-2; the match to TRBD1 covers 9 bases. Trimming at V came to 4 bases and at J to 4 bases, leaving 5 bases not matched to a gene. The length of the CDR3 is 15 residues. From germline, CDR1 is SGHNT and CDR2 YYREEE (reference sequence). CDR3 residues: CASSPRDRATGELFF. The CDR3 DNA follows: TGTGCCAGCAGCCCCCGGGACAGGGCCACCGGGGAGCTGTTTTTT. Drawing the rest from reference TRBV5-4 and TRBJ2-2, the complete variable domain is ETGVTQSPTHLIKTRGQQVTLRCSSQSGHNTVSWYQQALGQGPQFIFQYYREEENGRGNFPPRFSGLQFPNYSSELNVNALELDDSALYLCASSPRDRATGELFFGEGSRLTVL.

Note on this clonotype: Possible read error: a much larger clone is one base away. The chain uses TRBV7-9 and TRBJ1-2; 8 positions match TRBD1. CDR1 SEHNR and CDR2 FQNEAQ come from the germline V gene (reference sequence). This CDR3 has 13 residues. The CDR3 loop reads CASSLGQGYGCTF. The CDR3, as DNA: TGTGCCAGCAGCTTAGGACAGGGGTACGGCTGCACCTTC.

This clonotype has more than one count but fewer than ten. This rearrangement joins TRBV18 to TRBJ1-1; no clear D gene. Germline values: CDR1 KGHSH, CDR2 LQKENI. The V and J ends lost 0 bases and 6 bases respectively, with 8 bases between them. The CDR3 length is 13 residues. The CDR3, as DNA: TGTGCCAGCTCACCACCGAACGACCCTGAAGCTTTCTTT. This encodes CASSPPNDPEAFF.

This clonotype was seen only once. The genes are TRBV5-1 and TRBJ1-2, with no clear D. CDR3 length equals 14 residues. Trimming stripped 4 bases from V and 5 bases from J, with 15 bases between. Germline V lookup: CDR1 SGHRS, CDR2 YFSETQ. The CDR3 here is CASSVAGRDYGYTF. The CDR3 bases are TGCGCCAGCAGCGTTGCCGGGCGGGATTATGGCTACACCTTC.

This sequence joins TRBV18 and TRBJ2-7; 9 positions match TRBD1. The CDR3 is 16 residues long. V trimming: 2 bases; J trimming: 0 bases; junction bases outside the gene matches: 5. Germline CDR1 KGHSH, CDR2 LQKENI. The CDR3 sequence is CASSPWNRGLSYEQYF. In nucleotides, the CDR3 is TGTGCCAGCTCACCATGGAACAGGGGGCTCTCCTACGAGCAGTACTTC. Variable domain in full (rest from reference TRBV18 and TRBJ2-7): NAGVMQNPRHLVRRRGQEARLRCSPMKGHSHVYWYRQLPEEGLKFMVYLQKENIIDESGMPKERFSAEFPKEGPSILRIQQVVRGDSAAYFCASSPWNRGLSYEQYFGPGTRLTVT.

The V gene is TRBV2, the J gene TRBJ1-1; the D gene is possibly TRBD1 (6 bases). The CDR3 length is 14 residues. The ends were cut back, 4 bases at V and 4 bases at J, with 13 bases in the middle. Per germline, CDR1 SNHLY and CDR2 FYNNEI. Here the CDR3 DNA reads TGTGCCAGCAGTGTTGAGGGGGGGGGCACTGAAGCTTTCTTT. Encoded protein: CASSVEGGGTEAFF.

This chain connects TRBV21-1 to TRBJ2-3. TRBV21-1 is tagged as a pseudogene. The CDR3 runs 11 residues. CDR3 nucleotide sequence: TGTGCCAGCAGTAGCACAGATACGCAATATTTT. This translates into CASSSTDTQYF.

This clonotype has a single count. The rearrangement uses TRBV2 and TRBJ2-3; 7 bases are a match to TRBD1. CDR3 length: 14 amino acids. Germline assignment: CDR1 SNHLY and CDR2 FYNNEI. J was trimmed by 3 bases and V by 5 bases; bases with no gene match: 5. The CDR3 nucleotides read TGTGCCAGCAGTAATGACAGGGCGACAGATACGCAGTATTTT. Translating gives CASSNDRATDTQYF.

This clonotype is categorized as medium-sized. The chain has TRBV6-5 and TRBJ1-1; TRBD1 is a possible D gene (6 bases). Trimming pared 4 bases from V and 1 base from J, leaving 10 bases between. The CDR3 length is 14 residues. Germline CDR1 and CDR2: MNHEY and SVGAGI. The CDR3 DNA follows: TGTGCCAGCAGTTCAATCAGGGGGAACACTGAAGCTTTCTTT. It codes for CASSSIRGNTEAFF.

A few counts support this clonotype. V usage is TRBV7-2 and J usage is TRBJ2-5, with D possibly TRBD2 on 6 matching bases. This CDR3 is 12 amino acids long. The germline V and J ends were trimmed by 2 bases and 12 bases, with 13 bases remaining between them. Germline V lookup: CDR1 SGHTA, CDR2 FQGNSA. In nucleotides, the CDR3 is TGTGCCAGCAGCTTACGGGCGGGGAAGGAGTACTTC. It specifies CASSLRAGKEYF.

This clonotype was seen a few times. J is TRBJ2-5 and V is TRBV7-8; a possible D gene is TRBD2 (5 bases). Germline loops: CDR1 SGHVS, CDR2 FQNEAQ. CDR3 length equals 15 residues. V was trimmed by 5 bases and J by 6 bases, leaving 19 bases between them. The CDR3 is CASSLRTGPRKTQYF. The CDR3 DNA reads TGTGCCAGCAGCCTCCGGACTGGACCTCGAAAGACCCAGTACTTC.

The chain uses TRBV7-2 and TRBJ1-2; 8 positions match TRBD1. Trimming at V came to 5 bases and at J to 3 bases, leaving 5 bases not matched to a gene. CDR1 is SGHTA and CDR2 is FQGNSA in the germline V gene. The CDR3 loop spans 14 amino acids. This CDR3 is CASSRQGTHYGYTF. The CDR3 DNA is TGTGCCAGCAGCCGACAGGGGACACACTATGGCTACACCTTC.

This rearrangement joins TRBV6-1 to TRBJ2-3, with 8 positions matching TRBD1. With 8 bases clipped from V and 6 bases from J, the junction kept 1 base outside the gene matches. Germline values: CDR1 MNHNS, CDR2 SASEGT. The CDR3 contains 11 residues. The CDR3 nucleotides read TGTGCCAGCCACAGGGGGGATACGCAGTATTTT. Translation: CASHRGDTQYF.

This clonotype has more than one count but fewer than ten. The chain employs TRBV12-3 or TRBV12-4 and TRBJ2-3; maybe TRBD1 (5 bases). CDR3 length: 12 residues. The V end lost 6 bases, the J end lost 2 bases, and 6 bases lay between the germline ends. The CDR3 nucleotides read TGTGCCAGCAGGGACAACACAGATACGCAGTATTTT. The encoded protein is CASRDNTDTQYF.

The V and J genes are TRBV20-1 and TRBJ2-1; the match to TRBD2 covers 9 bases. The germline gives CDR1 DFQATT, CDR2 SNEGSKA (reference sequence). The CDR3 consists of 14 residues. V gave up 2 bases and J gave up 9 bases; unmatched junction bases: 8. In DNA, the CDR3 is TGCAGTGCTAGACTGGCGGGGGGGCCCGGTGAGCAGTTCTTC. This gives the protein CSARLAGGPGEQFF.

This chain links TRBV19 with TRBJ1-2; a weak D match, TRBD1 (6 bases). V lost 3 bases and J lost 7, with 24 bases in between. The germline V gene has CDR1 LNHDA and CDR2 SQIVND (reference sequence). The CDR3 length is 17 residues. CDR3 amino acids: CASSIEARTVGLGGYTF. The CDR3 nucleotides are TGTGCCAGTAGTATCGAAGCGCGGACAGTGGGTCTTGGTGGCTACACCTTC.